This TCR beta chain was sequenced for a study of blood T cell repertoires in COVID-19. The table came from immunoSEQ multiplex PCR; TCRdb's copy has only in-frame clones and leaves some out. The data contain about 300,000 clones, 89% of them seen just once; the ten biggest clones take up 5% to 7%. The CDR3 has 18 amino acids. Germline V gene lookup returns CDR1 SGHRS and CDR2 YFSETQ. With V trimmed by 4 bases and J by 2 bases, 12 bases remained unmatched. This sequence was found in a man between 18 and 35 years old who had recovered from COVID-19. Sequenced input: peripheral blood. The chain combines TRBV5-1 with TRBJ2-3, with TRBD2 identical over 11 bases. CDR3 protein: CASSIYSGGAWYTDTQYF. For the CDR3, the DNA is TGCGCCAGCAGCATCTATAGCGGGGGGGCCTGGTACACAGATACGCAGTATTTT.